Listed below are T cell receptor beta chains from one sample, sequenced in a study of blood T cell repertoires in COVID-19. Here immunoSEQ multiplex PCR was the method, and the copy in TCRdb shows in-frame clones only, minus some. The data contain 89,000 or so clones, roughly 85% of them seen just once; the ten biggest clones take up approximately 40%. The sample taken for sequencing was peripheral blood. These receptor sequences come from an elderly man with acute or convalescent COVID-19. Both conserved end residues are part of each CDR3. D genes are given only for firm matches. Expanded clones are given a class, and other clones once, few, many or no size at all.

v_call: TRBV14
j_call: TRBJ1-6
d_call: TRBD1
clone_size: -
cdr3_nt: TGTGCCAGCAGCCCCACGACAGGGGAGGGCTCACCCCTCCACTTT
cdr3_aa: CASSPTTGEGSPLHF

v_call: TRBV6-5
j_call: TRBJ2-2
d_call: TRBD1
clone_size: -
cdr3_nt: TGTGCCAGCATTCGGACAGGTCCGAACACCGGGGAGCTGTTTTTT
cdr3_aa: CASIRTGPNTGELFF

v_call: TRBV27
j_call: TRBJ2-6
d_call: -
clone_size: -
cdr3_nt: TGTGCCAGCAGTTTCTTCTTTGGGGCCAACGTCCTGACTTTC
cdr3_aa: CASSFFFGANVLTF

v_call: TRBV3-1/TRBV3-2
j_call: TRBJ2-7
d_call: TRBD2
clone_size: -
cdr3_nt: TGTGCCAGCAGTGATCGACTAGCGGGAGGAGTCGGGCAGTACTTC
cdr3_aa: CASSDRLAGGVGQYF

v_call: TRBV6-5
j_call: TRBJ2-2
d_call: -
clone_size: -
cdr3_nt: TGTGCCAGCAGTTACCTGGTGGGAGCCGGGGAGCTGTTTTTT
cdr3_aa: CASSYLVGAGELFF

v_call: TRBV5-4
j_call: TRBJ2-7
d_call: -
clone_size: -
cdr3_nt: TGTGCCAGCAGCTTAAGCGGGCTAGCAGGCGAGCAGTACTTC
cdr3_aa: CASSLSGLAGEQYF

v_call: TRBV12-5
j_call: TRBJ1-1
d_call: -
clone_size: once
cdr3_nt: TGTGCTAGTGGTCCGACAAGCACTGAAGCTTTCTTT
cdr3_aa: CASGPTSTEAFF

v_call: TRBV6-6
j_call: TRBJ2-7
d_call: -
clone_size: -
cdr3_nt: TGTGCCAGCAGTTACACTGACGGGAAAAGCGAGCAGTACTTC
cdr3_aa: CASSYTDGKSEQYF

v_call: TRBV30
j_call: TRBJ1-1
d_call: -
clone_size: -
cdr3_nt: TGTGCCTGGAGGGTCTACGCCGGCCGGGACAACCCTCTGAACACTGAAGCTTTCTTT
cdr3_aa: CAWRVYAGRDNPLNTEAFF

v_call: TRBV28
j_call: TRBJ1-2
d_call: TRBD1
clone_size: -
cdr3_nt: TGTGCCAGCGGGAAGACAGGGTCGCTGAGTGGCTACACCTTC
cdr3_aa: CASGKTGSLSGYTF

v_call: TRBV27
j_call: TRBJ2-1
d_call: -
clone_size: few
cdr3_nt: TGTGCCAGCAGTTTGGAGCCTAGAGGCTTCTATGAGCAGTTCTTC
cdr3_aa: CASSLEPRGFYEQFF

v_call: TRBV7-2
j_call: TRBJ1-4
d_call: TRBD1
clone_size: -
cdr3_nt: TGTGCCAGCAGCCAGGGGGTCGGAACTAATGAAAAACTGTTTTTT
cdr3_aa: CASSQGVGTNEKLFF

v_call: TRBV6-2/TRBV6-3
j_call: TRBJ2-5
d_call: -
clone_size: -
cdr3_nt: TGTGCCAGCAGTTTAAAAGAGACCCAGTACTTC
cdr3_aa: CASSLKETQYF

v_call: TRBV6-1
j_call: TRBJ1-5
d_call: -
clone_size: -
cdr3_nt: TGTGCCAGCAGTGAGCTTACAGACTACAATCAGCCCCAGCATTTT
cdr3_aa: CASSELTDYNQPQHF

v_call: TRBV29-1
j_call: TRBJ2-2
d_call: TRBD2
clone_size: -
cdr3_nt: TGCAGCGTTCAAACAGGGACTAGGGAATCCGGGGAGCTGTTTTTT
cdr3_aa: CSVQTGTRESGELFF

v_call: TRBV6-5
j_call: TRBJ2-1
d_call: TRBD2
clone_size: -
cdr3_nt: TGTGCCAGCAGTTACTCGACTAGCGTCGATGAGCAGTTCTTC
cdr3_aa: CASSYSTSVDEQFF

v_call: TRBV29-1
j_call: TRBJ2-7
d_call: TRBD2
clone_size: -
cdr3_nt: TGCAGCGACCAGACAGTACCAGATTCTAGCGGGAGGGCCCCAGGATCCTACGAGCAGTACTTC
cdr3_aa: CSDQTVPDSSGRAPGSYEQYF

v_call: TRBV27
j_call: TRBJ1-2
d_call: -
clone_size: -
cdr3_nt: TGTGCCAGCAGGGTTAGCGGGGGCTATGGCTACACCTTC
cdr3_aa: CASRVSGGYGYTF

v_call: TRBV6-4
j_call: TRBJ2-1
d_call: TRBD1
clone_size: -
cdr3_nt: TGTGCCAGCAGTGAGTTTTCGACAGGGGCGAACGCCTACAATGAGCAGTTCTTC
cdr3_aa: CASSEFSTGANAYNEQFF

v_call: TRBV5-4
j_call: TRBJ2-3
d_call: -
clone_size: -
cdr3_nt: TGTGCCAGCAGCTTGTCAGGCGGGACTAGCACAGATACGCAGTATTTT
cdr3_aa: CASSLSGGTSTDTQYF

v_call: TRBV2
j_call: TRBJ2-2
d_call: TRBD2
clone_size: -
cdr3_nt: TGTGCCAGCAGTGAAGCGCGGGGGGGCACCGGGGAGCTGTTTTTT
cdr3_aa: CASSEARGGTGELFF

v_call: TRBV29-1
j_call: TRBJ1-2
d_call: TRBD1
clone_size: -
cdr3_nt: TGCAGCGTGGTTACAGGGGGCTCGGGCTATGGCTACACCTTC
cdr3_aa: CSVVTGGSGYGYTF

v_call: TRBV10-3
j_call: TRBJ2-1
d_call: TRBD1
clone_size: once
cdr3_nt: TGTGCCATCAGCCTAAACAGGGGTGATGAGCAGTTCTTC
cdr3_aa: CAISLNRGDEQFF

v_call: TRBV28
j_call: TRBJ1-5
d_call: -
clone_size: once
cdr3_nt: TGTGCCAGCAGTTTACCAGCCCGGGGACAGCCCCAGCATTTT
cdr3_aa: CASSLPARGQPQHF

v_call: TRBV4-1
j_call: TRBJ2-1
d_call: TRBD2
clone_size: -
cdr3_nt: TGCGCCAGCAGCCAGACTAGCGGGAGAATGAGGAATGAGCAGTTCTTC
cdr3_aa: CASSQTSGRMRNEQFF

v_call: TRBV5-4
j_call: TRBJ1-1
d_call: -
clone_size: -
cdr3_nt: TGTGCCAGCAGCTTGACAGGGATGGCGGGCACTGAAGCTTTCTTT
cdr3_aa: CASSLTGMAGTEAFF

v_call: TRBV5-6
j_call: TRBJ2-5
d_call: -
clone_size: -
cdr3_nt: TGTGCCAGCAGCTTGGACTATAAAGAGACCCAGTACTTC
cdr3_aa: CASSLDYKETQYF

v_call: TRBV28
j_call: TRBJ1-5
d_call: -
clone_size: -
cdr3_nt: TGTGCCAGCAGTTTTCGAGGGGGTAGCAATCAGCCCCAGCATTTT
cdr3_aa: CASSFRGGSNQPQHF

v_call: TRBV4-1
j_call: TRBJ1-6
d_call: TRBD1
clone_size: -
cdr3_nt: TGCGCCAGCAGCCAAGGCTCGGAGGGGGCAACACCCCTCCACTTT
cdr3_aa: CASSQGSEGATPLHF

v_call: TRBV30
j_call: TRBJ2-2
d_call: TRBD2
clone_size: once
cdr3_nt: TGTGCCTGGGCGGGAGGGTCGAACACCGGGGAGCTGTTTTTT
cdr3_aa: CAWAGGSNTGELFF

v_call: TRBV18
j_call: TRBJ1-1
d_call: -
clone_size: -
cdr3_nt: TGTGCCAGCTCACCACCGGCAGGGGTGCACACTGAAGCTTTCTTT
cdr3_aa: CASSPPAGVHTEAFF

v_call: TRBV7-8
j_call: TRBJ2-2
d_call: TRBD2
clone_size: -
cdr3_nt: TGTGCCAGCAGCCTGGGACTAGCGACGAACACCGGGGAGCTGTTTTTT
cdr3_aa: CASSLGLATNTGELFF

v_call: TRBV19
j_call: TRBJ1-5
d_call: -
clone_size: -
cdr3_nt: TGTGCCAGTAGTTTGCAGGGTATCAATCAGCCCCAGCATTTT
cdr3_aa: CASSLQGINQPQHF

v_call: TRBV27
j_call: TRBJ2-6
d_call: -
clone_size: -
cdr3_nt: TGTGCCAGCAGTTTCTGGTCGAGAGGCTCTGGGGCCAACGTCCTGACTTTC
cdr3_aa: CASSFWSRGSGANVLTF

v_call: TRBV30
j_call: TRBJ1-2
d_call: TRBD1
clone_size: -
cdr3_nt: TGTGCCCTGGAACCGACAGGGTTCGACTATGGCTACACCTTC
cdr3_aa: CALEPTGFDYGYTF

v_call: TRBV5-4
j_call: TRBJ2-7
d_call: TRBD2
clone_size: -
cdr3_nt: TGTGCCAGCAGCTTGGACGGACTAGCGGGAGACGAGCAGTACTTC
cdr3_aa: CASSLDGLAGDEQYF

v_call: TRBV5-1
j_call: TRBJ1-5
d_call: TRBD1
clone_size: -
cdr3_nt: TGCGCCAGCAGCCCTGGGACAGGGCGCAATCAGCCCCAGCATTTT
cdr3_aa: CASSPGTGRNQPQHF

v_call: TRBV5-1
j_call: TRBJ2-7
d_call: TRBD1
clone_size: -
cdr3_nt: TGCGCCAGCAGCTTGGGGGGACAGGGAAGGGGCGAGCAGTACTTC
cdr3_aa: CASSLGGQGRGEQYF